The 29 T cell receptor beta chains given below trace back to one sample, sequenced in a study of beta chain features in type 1 diabetes. General observations from the study: Moderate but significant shortening of TCRB CDR3s was recorded in all four CD4+ subsets from Type 1 diabetes patients.

The antigens of these receptors remain unknown. Sequenced material consisted of expressed TCRB transcripts (all of the isolated RNA was reverse transcribed). Assay used: immunoSEQ multiplex PCR; TCRdb lists only in-frame clones, some missing. The top ten clones hold 0.09% to 0.15% of a sample with about 640,000 clones, roughly 12% of them seen once. Sequencing was done on a sample of naive CD4+ T cells from blood. All receptors come from a man aged 30-40 years with type 1 diabetes.

This clone was seen only a few times. This sequence joins TRBV7-2 and TRBJ2-3, with TRBD2 identical over 7 bases. This CDR3 is 14 amino acids long. CDR1 and CDR2 from the germline V gene are SGHTA and FQGNSA. Trimming took 6 bases from V and 2 from J; bases not matched to a gene: 5. CDR3 nucleotides: TGTGCCAGCAGGATAAGCGGGACCACAGATACGCAGTATTTT. Amino acid sequence: CASRISGTTDTQYF.

This clone has just a few counts. The chain joins TRBV5-1 to TRBJ1-5; D is undetermined. This CDR3 has 14 residues. CDR1 and CDR2 from the germline V gene are SGHRS and YFSETQ. V lost 0 bases, J lost 0 bases, and 4 bases lay in between. This CDR3 reads CASSLEPSNQPQHF. As DNA, the CDR3 is TGCGCCAGCAGCTTGGAACCTAGCAATCAGCCCCAGCATTTT.

This clone has more than one count but fewer than ten. The V and J genes are TRBV7-2 and TRBJ2-2, with D possibly being TRBD2 (6 bases). Trimming stripped 8 bases from V and 5 bases from J, with 18 bases between. Germline V gene sequence: CDR1 SGHTA, CDR2 FQGNSA. The CDR3 runs 15 residues. CDR3 in DNA: TGTGCCAGCGTATCCGGGACTTTTAGGACCGGGGAGCTGTTTTTT. Translation: CASVSGTFRTGELFF. Full variable domain (outside the CDR3, taken from reference TRBV7-2 and TRBJ2-2): GAGVSQSPSNKVTEKGKDVELRCDPISGHTALYWYRQSLGQGLEFLIYFQGNSAPDKSGLPSDRFSAERTGGSVSTLTIQRTQQEDSAVYLCASVSGTFRTGELFFGEGSRLTVL.

This chain connects TRBV9 to TRBJ2-1, with D unclear. There are 15 residues in the CDR3. Trimming shortened V by 0 bases and J by 9 bases, and 16 bases separated the two germline ends. CDR1 SGDLS and CDR2 YYNGEE come from the germline V gene. CDR3 in amino acids: CASSVAPPAVGEQFF. DNA of the CDR3: TGTGCCAGCAGCGTAGCTCCCCCGGCGGTCGGTGAGCAGTTCTTC.

This clone was counted between two and nine times. The chain links TRBV28 to TRBJ2-1; D call uncertain. The CDR3 sequence is 12 residues long. Germline loops: CDR1 MDHEN, CDR2 SYDVKM. The V end lost 8 bases, the J end lost 0 bases, and 5 bases lay between the germline ends. As DNA, the CDR3 is TGTGCCAGCGCAACCTCCTACAATGAGCAGTTCTTC. Translating it yields CASATSYNEQFF.

This sequence joins TRBV5-1 and TRBJ1-1, with TRBD1 as a possible D gene (5 bases). The CDR3 covers 15 residues. V lost 7 bases to trimming and J lost 0 bases, with 16 bases between them. The V gene's germline CDR1 is SGHRS and CDR2 YFSETQ. CDR3 sequence reads: CASRPPGTVNTEAFF. DNA for the CDR3: TGCGCCAGCCGCCCCCCCGGGACGGTGAACACTGAAGCTTTCTTT.

This clone was counted between two and nine times. The genes are TRBV4-3 and TRBJ1-6; D remains ambiguous. The ends were cut back, 0 bases at V and 7 bases at J, with 13 bases in the middle. This CDR3 region has 16 residues. Germline V lookup: CDR1 LGHNA, CDR2 YSLEER. The CDR3 loop reads CASSQEAITDNSPLHF. The DNA of the CDR3 is TGCGCCAGCAGCCAAGAGGCGATTACGGACAATTCACCCCTCCACTTT.

The genes are TRBV9 and TRBJ1-2; maybe TRBD1 (5 bases). This CDR3 spans 12 amino acids. Trimming stripped 0 bases from V and 6 bases from J, with 6 bases between. The germline V gene has CDR1 SGDLS and CDR2 YYNGEE. The CDR3 loop reads CASSVVGDGYTF. The CDR3 DNA is TGTGCCAGCAGCGTAGTAGGGGATGGCTACACCTTC.

This clone was picked up a small number of times. V gene TRBV28 combines with J gene TRBJ2-7; D is undetermined. V dropped 5 bases and J dropped 2 bases, with 13 bases sitting between them. Per germline, CDR1 MDHEN and CDR2 SYDVKM. The CDR3 has 14 amino acids. The CDR3 DNA is TGTGCCAGCAGTAATCATGGGCAAACCTACGAGCAGTACTTC. Translated: CASSNHGQTYEQYF.

This chain links TRBV7-9 with TRBJ1-2; 7 bases map to TRBD1. CDR1 and CDR2 from the germline V gene are SEHNR and FQNEAQ (reference sequence). The CDR3 extends over 16 amino acids. Losses at the gene ends were 4 bases for V and 4 bases for J; bases not matched to a gene: 12. CDR3 DNA sequence: TGTGCCAGCAGCTCCTCCGGGACAGCCACCTCCTATGGCTACACCTTC. Translation: CASSSSGTATSYGYTF.

This sequence joins TRBV7-7 and TRBJ2-5, with D uncertain. CDR1 and CDR2 from the germline V gene are SSHAT and FNYEAQ (reference sequence). The CDR3 sequence is 14 residues long. Between the trimmed V and J ends, which lost 0 bases and 1 base, there was a span of 6 bases. The CDR3 DNA reads TGTGCCAGCAGCTTAGCTAGTTTCCAAGAGACCCAGTACTTC. Its protein is CASSLASFQETQYF.

This clone was observed a few times. This chain joins TRBV10-3 and TRBJ2-5, with 12 bases identical to TRBD2. The V gene's germline CDR1 is ENHRY and CDR2 SYGVKD. This CDR3 contains 15 residues. V dropped 7 bases and J dropped 5; count of bases not matched to a gene: 8. CDR3 loop: CAITEGLAGRETQYF. The CDR3 region has the DNA TGTGCCATCACCGAGGGACTAGCGGGTCGGGAGACCCAGTACTTC.

The chain has TRBV7-2 and TRBJ1-5, with 7 bases lining up with TRBD1. The CDR3 consists of 14 residues. The V gene's germline CDR1 is SGHTA and CDR2 FQGNSA. V gave up 4 bases and J gave up 3 bases; unmatched junction bases: 3. CDR3 DNA sequence: TGTGCCAGCAGCTCCGGGACAGACAATCAGCCCCAGCATTTT. As protein: CASSSGTDNQPQHF.

The table lists this clone with a few counts. The chain is built from TRBV5-1 and TRBJ2-1; weak D call: TRBD1 (6 bases). This CDR3 is built from 12 residues. V lost 2 bases and J 9 bases, leaving 9 bases between the germline ends. In germline, CDR1 is SGHRS, CDR2 YFSETQ. CDR3 region: CASSFQGTEQFF. As DNA, the CDR3 is TGCGCCAGCAGCTTCCAGGGGACTGAGCAGTTCTTC.

This clone came up a few times. CDR3 residues: CASSMETGSNGYTF. Here the CDR3 DNA reads TGCGCCAGCAGCATGGAGACAGGGTCGAATGGCTACACCTTC. This sequence joins TRBV5-1 and TRBJ1-2; 7 nucleotides match TRBD1. CDR3 size: 14 residues. The V gene's germline CDR1 is SGHRS and CDR2 YFSETQ. Trimming removed 4 bases from V and 6 bases from J; junction bases left unmatched: 9.

This chain uses TRBV25-1 with TRBJ2-1; no clear D gene. V lost 4 bases, J lost 7 bases, and 5 bases lay in between. The CDR3 consists of 11 residues. The germline CDR1 and CDR2 sequences are MGHDK and SYGVNS. The CDR3 DNA reads TGTGCCAGCAGTGTTCCTAATGAGCAGTTCTTC. Its protein product is CASSVPNEQFF.

The V and J genes are TRBV2 and TRBJ1-2, with D perhaps matching TRBD1 (6 bases). The CDR3 runs 13 residues. V was cut by 3 bases and J by 2 bases, with 7 bases left in between. Per germline, CDR1 SNHLY and CDR2 FYNNEI. CDR3 DNA sequence: TGTGCCAGCAGTGAGACAGGCAACTATGGCTACACCTTC. As protein: CASSETGNYGYTF. Full variable domain (remainder filled in from reference TRBV2 and TRBJ1-2): EPEVTQTPSHQVTQMGQEVILRCVPISNHLYFYWYRQILGQKVEFLVSFYNNEISEKSEIFDDQFSVERPDGSNFTLKIRSTKLEDSAMYFCASSETGNYGYTFGSGTRLTVV.

This clone was found a few times. A read error may produce the germline difference seen at one junction end. CDR3 in amino acids: CVSGSAGGYNEQFF. Written as DNA, the CDR3 is TGTGTCAGCGGTTCGGCAGGGGGCTACAATGAGCAGTTCTTC. The chain joins TRBV7-2 to TRBJ2-1; 7 nucleotides agree with TRBD1. CDR1 SGHTA and CDR2 FQGNSA come from the germline V gene. The CDR3 totals 14 residues.

The rearrangement joins TRBV28 to TRBJ1-2; D call uncertain. The CDR3 has 14 residues. Trimming cost V 2 bases and J 7 bases, with 14 bases left between them. Germline V lookup: CDR1 MDHEN, CDR2 SYDVKM. The CDR3 DNA is TGTGCCAGCAGTTTACCTCGAATCCGAGGTGGCTACACCTTC. Translated, it gives CASSLPRIRGGYTF.

V is TRBV28 and J is TRBJ1-5; 7 bases are a match to TRBD1. The junction had 6 bases not matched to a gene; V was cut back by 3 bases and J by 4 bases. Germline CDR1 MDHEN, CDR2 SYDVKM. The CDR3 has 15 residues. Here the CDR3 reads CASSFGWGQNQPQHF. CDR3 nucleotide sequence: TGTGCCAGCAGTTTTGGGTGGGGACAGAATCAGCCCCAGCATTTT.

The chain uses TRBV18 and TRBJ2-3; D possibly corresponds to TRBD1 (5 bases). Germline V gene data show CDR1 as KGHSH and CDR2 as LQKENI. V shed 2 bases and J shed 6 bases, with 6 bases lying between them. This CDR3 spans 12 amino acids. CDR3 loop: CASSPDSDTQYF. CDR3 nucleotides: TGTGCCAGCTCACCAGACAGCGATACGCAGTATTTT.

The rearrangement links TRBV5-6 to TRBJ2-7; the match to TRBD2 covers 7 bases. The CDR3 has 14 residues. The trim removed 4 bases at V and 5 bases at J, leaving 9 bases unmatched. The germline V gene encodes CDR1 SGHDT and CDR2 YYEEEE. The CDR3 loop is CASSPWGGSDEQYF. CDR3 bases: TGTGCCAGCAGCCCCTGGGGGGGGTCGGACGAGCAGTACTTC.

This chain joins TRBV28 and TRBJ2-7; D not certain. The CDR3 is 12 residues long. CDR1 is MDHEN and CDR2 is SYDVKM in the germline V gene. Trimming took off 5 bases at V and 3 bases at J, with 8 bases between the two ends. CDR3 sequence (DNA): TGTGCCAGCAGTAGAGGTCTCTACGAGCAGTACTTC. Translated: CASSRGLYEQYF.

V usage is TRBV6-5 and J usage is TRBJ1-4; D perhaps matches TRBD1 (5 bases). V gave up 0 bases and J gave up 8 bases, with 13 bases separating them. The V gene's germline CDR1 is MNHEY and CDR2 SVGAGI. The CDR3 is made up of 15 amino acids. Here the CDR3 reads CASSYSAGRGEKLFF. CDR3 DNA: TGTGCCAGCAGTTACTCCGCAGGGCGAGGCGAAAAACTGTTTTTT.

This clone was counted a few times. V usage is TRBV7-2 and J usage is TRBJ2-3; no firm D call. The CDR3 is 16 amino acids. Trimming stripped 0 bases from V and 1 base from J, with 11 bases between. CDR1 and CDR2 from the germline V gene are SGHTA and FQGNSA. CDR3 sequence: CASSLAGGVGTDTQYF. The DNA for the CDR3 is TGTGCCAGCAGCTTAGCGGGTGGGGTAGGCACAGATACGCAGTATTTT.

This clone was picked up a small number of times. The chain links TRBV29-1 to TRBJ2-2, with D tentatively TRBD1 or TRBD2 (6 bases each). The CDR3 runs to 13 residues. CDR1 and CDR2 from the germline V gene are SQVTM and ANQGSEA. The V and J ends lost 6 bases and 7 bases respectively, with 15 bases between them. The CDR3 reads CSVRGVRNGELFF. CDR3 DNA sequence: TGCAGCGTAAGGGGGGTTCGGAACGGGGAGCTGTTTTTT.

The J gene is TRBJ1-1, the V gene TRBV7-2; TRBD1 matches at 8 bases. The CDR3 consists of 15 residues. With 4 bases clipped from V and 1 base from J, the junction kept 5 bases outside the gene matches. CDR1 SGHTA and CDR2 FQGNSA come from the germline V gene. The DNA for the CDR3 is TGTGCCAGCAGCTCCACCGGGACAGGGAACACTGAAGCTTTCTTT. It specifies CASSSTGTGNTEAFF. The full variable domain, in which reference TRBV7-2 and TRBJ1-1 provide the parts outside the CDR3, is GAGVSQSPSNKVTEKGKDVELRCDPISGHTALYWYRQSLGQGLEFLIYFQGNSAPDKSGLPSDRFSAERTGGSVSTLTIQRTQQEDSAVYLCASSSTGTGNTEAFFGQGTRLTVV.

This clone was counted between two and nine times. The chain joins TRBV18 to TRBJ2-1, with D tentatively TRBD1 or TRBD2 (5 bases each). The CDR3 loop spans 12 amino acids. Germline CDR1 is KGHSH and CDR2 is LQKENI. The V end lost 3 bases, the J end lost 8 bases, and 8 bases lay between the germline ends. CDR3: CASSPQGHEQFF. In nucleotides, the CDR3 is TGTGCCAGCTCACCCCAGGGACATGAGCAGTTCTTC.

The genes are TRBV7-2 and TRBJ2-5; TRBD1 agrees at 9 bases. The trim removed 1 base at V and 4 bases at J, leaving 10 bases unmatched. From germline, CDR1 is SGHTA and CDR2 FQGNSA. This CDR3 is 17 amino acids long. CDR3 nucleotides: TGTGCCAGCAGCTTAGTCGGGGGACAGGGAGGTGGAGAGACCCAGTACTTC. It codes for CASSLVGGQGGGETQYF.